This T cell receptor beta chain was found in a study of cytomegalovirus exposure and HLA in healthy donors. Study-wide findings and caveats: TCR beta sequences numbering around 15,000 were associated with HLA alleles at 0.05 false discovery rate in a later analysis. The later analysis indicated that the majority of CMV-associated TCR beta chains appeared HLA-restricted. Investigators reported 164 TCR beta chains as tied to cytomegalovirus.

Germline CDR1 and CDR2: SGHNT and YENEEA. Trimming pared 3 bases from V and 7 bases from J, leaving 13 bases between. This CDR3 is 13 amino acids long. It was with 60 Vbeta and 13 Jbeta primers that the PCR ran. Study processing details: As a later analysis found, there were approximately 80 million unique TCR beta chains, of which some 10 million were shared. The method was immunoSEQ multiplex PCR; TCRdb's version includes in-frame clones alone and lacks a portion of them. V, J and clone size are those of that table, while D and trimming were read from the DNA. The sample lists about 150,000 clones; 76% were seen once. Of note for this clone: The antigen is unknown.

The chain uses TRBV11-3 and TRBJ2-7; the D gene is possibly TRBD1 (6 bases). Specimen: PBMCs. The clonotype was recovered from a male donor in good health and CMV-seronegative. The CDR3, as DNA: TGTGCCAGCAGCTTCCTTACAGGGTCGGAGCAGTACTTC. Translation: CASSFLTGSEQYF. The full variable domain, its missing parts supplied by reference TRBV11-3 and TRBJ2-7, is EAGVVQSPRYKIIEKKQPVAFWCNPISGHNTLYWYLQNLGQGPELLIRYENEEAVDDSQLPKDRFSAERLKGVDSTLKIQPAELGDSAVYLCASSFLTGSEQYFGPGTRLTVT.